The sequence of this T cell receptor (beta chain) was determined in a study of T cells in narcolepsy. Overall study context: Patients with NT1 or NT2 and healthy control donors were enrolled.

This CDR3 has 14 residues. Assay: immunoSEQ multiplex PCR; the TCRdb copy retains only in-frame clones and omits some. The table records 20,000 to 30,000 clones, roughly 80% of them present only once. The specimen sequenced was memory (CD45RA-) CD4+ T cells from blood. This receptor was taken from a human donor in good health. V is TRBV1 and J is TRBJ2-7; the listed D gene, TRBD2, was not tested against the DNA. TRBV1 is assigned pseudogene status. The CDR3 spells CTSSQVLAIYEQYF. CDR3 nucleotides: TGCACCAGCAGCCAGGTCCTAGCGATCTACGAGCAGTACTTC.